This is a list of T cell receptor beta chains from one sample in a study of blood T cell repertoires in COVID-19. TCRdb's copy holds only in-frame clones and misses some; the assay was immunoSEQ multiplex PCR. The repertoire holds about 190,000 clones, with about 82% as singletons. The sample taken for sequencing was peripheral blood. The source is a woman aged 25 to 39 with acute or convalescent COVID-19. Both conserved end residues are part of each CDR3. Fields, in order: clone size, D gene, J gene, V gene, CDR3 DNA, CDR3 protein. A D gene is named only where the DNA matches it firmly. Some rows have no size entry. The others give once, few or many, or a class for an expanded clone.

NA,NA,TRBJ1-3,TRBV6-6,TGTGCCAGCATGCCAGGTTTCTCTTTTGGAAACACCATATATTTT,CASMPGFSFGNTIYF
NA,TRBD2,TRBJ2-1,TRBV19,TGTGCCAGTAGTATATTCGCGGGAGGGCCCAATGAGCAGTTCTTC,CASSIFAGGPNEQFF
NA,NA,TRBJ1-6,TRBV7-2,TGTGCCAGCAGCGGACACAGGGCTCTCTATAATTCACCCCTCCACTTT,CASSGHRALYNSPLHF
NA,TRBD2,TRBJ2-7,TRBV28,TGTGCCAGTTGTTCGCTAGCGGGCGGTTCTCGATGCGAGCAGTACTTC,CASCSLAGGSRCEQYF
few,NA,TRBJ2-2,TRBV30,TGTGCCTGGCTCCGGGGGGAGCTGTTTTTT,CAWLRGELFF
NA,TRBD1,TRBJ2-7,TRBV4-2,TGTGCCAGCAGCTCCCAGGCGGGACAGGGGTACGAGCAGTACTTC,CASSSQAGQGYEQYF
NA,NA,TRBJ1-5,TRBV19,TGTGCCAGTAGTATTGAGAGGAATCAGCCCCAGCATTTT,CASSIERNQPQHF
NA,NA,TRBJ2-5,TRBV27,TGTGCCAGCAGTTTCGACAGCCACCAAGAGACCCAGTACTTC,CASSFDSHQETQYF
NA,TRBD1,TRBJ2-5,TRBV6-4,TGTGCCAGCAGCCGACAGGGGGGATCCCAAGAGACCCAGTACTTC,CASSRQGGSQETQYF
NA,TRBD1,TRBJ2-2,TRBV5-6,TGTGCCAGCAGCGCCGGACAGGTCCGCATGACCGGGGAGCTGTTTTTT,CASSAGQVRMTGELFF
once,NA,TRBJ1-4,TRBV5-1,TGCGCCAGCAGCTCAACAGGGTTCGCGACTAATGAAAAACTGTTTTTT,CASSSTGFATNEKLFF
NA,NA,TRBJ2-3,TRBV5-1,TGCGCCAGCAGGGAGTCAGCGAACCTGCGGGGAGATACGCAGTATTTT,CASRESANLRGDTQYF
NA,NA,TRBJ1-2,TRBV5-4,TGTGCCAGCAGCTTGCCCTCTGATATTCGAGATGGCTACACCTTC,CASSLPSDIRDGYTF
few,NA,TRBJ1-1,TRBV24-1,TGTGCCACCAGTGACCAACCAGTAGCGGGCGGACGCACTGAAGCTTTCTTT,CATSDQPVAGGRTEAFF
NA,NA,TRBJ2-6,TRBV5-6,TGTGCCAGCAGCTTCGGAGGAGGCAACGTCCTGACTTTC,CASSFGGGNVLTF
NA,NA,TRBJ1-4,TRBV27,TGTGCCAGCAGCAACACAGGGTTAGGTAATGAAAAACTGTTTTTT,CASSNTGLGNEKLFF
once,NA,TRBJ1-2,TRBV3-1/TRBV3-2,TGTGCCAGCAGCCCGGGACTCTACGGCTATGGCTACACCTTC,CASSPGLYGYGYTF
NA,TRBD2,TRBJ2-3,TRBV11-2,TGTGCCAGCAGCTTAGACCGACTAGCGGGCACAGATACGCAGTATTTT,CASSLDRLAGTDTQYF
NA,TRBD1,TRBJ1-2,TRBV2,TGTGCCAGCAGTGAATACAGGGGGGGAGGCTACACCTTC,CASSEYRGGGYTF
NA,TRBD2,TRBJ2-1,TRBV7-2,TGTGCCAGCAGCCGGAATTGGGGGGGCAATGAGCAGTTCTTC,CASSRNWGGNEQFF
NA,NA,TRBJ2-7,TRBV25-1,TGTGCCAGCGTACAGGGCTACGAGCAGTACTTC,CASVQGYEQYF
NA,TRBD1,TRBJ1-1,TRBV19,TGTGCCAGTAGTACGGACAGGGGGGTAGAAGCTTTCTTT,CASSTDRGVEAFF
NA,NA,TRBJ1-5,TRBV28,TGTGCCAGCAGCAACGAACAGGGTAATCAGCCCCAGCATTTT,CASSNEQGNQPQHF
NA,TRBD1,TRBJ2-3,TRBV4-3,TGCGCCAGCAGCCAATCAGGGACAGGTAGCACAGATACGCAGTATTTT,CASSQSGTGSTDTQYF
NA,NA,TRBJ1-2,TRBV7-8,TGTGCCAGCAGCCCCTCTTCTGACAGTGGCTATGGCTACACCTTC,CASSPSSDSGYGYTF
NA,NA,TRBJ1-1,TRBV24-1,TGTGCCACCAGTGACGTGATAGGGGGGAACACTGAAGCTTTCTTT,CATSDVIGGNTEAFF
NA,NA,TRBJ1-5,TRBV25-1,TGTGCCAGCAGTGAAACTATAGATAGCAATCAGCCCCAGCATTTT,CASSETIDSNQPQHF
NA,NA,TRBJ2-3,TRBV7-2,TGTGCCAGCAGCCTAAGCCCAGATACGCAGTATTTT,CASSLSPDTQYF
NA,TRBD2,TRBJ2-2,TRBV10-1,TGCGCCAGCAGTTTAGCGGGAGGCACCGGGGAGCTGTTTTTT,CASSLAGGTGELFF
NA,NA,TRBJ1-2,TRBV6-2/TRBV6-3,TGTGCCAGCAGTTTGGGGGCAACTAACTATGGCTACACCTTC,CASSLGATNYGYTF
NA,NA,TRBJ1-6,TRBV27,TGTGCCAGCAGTTTGGGGGGGTCCCATAATTCACCCCTCCACTTT,CASSLGGSHNSPLHF
once,TRBD2,TRBJ2-5,TRBV5-4,TGTGCCAGCAGCTTGGCCGGGGGGGTCCCGACCCAGTACTTC,CASSLAGGVPTQYF
NA,TRBD1,TRBJ1-4,TRBV19,TGTGCCAGTAGTATGCCCCCGGGACAGGACCGCAGTGAAAAACTGTTTTTT,CASSMPPGQDRSEKLFF
NA,NA,TRBJ1-1,TRBV28,TGTGCCACTTACGGTGACACTGAAGCTTTCTTT,CATYGDTEAFF
NA,TRBD2,TRBJ2-7,TRBV11-2,TGTGCCAGCAGCGCTAACCGGGACTACTCCTACGAGCAGTACTTC,CASSANRDYSYEQYF
once,NA,TRBJ2-7,TRBV14,TGTGCCAGCAGCCAGATGGGACTTATGGGCGAGCAGTACTTC,CASSQMGLMGEQYF
NA,NA,TRBJ2-1,TRBV5-1,TGCGCCAGCAGCTATAGACAGACCGCCTACAATGAGCAGTTCTTC,CASSYRQTAYNEQFF
NA,TRBD1,TRBJ1-2,TRBV24-1,TGTGCCACCAGTGATTTTAGGGACAGGGGGGGCTATGGCTACACCTTC,CATSDFRDRGGYGYTF
NA,TRBD1,TRBJ2-5,TRBV5-4,TGTGCCAGCAGCACCGGTGGGACAGTCCAAGAGACCCAGTACTTC,CASSTGGTVQETQYF
NA,TRBD2,TRBJ2-1,TRBV9,TGTGCCAGCAGCGTAGCGGGGGGGCCTGGGTTCTTC,CASSVAGGPGFF
NA,TRBD1,TRBJ1-1,TRBV7-9,TGTGCCAGCAGCTTGGGACAGGGAAGGAGCACTGAAGCTTTCTTT,CASSLGQGRSTEAFF
NA,NA,TRBJ2-3,TRBV4-2,TGTGCCAGCAGCCAAGGGGTAAGCGTCACAGATACGCAGTATTTT,CASSQGVSVTDTQYF
NA,TRBD2,TRBJ2-1,TRBV28,TGTGCCAGCAGTTCAAAACAACGCGGGACTAGCGGGGTAAATGAGCAGTTCTTC,CASSSKQRGTSGVNEQFF
NA,NA,TRBJ1-3,TRBV9,TGTGCCAGCAGCGTAGAGCACCTCTCTGGAAACACCATATATTTT,CASSVEHLSGNTIYF